These 5 T cell receptor beta chains originate from one sample sequenced in a study of PD-1 blockade in classical Hodgkin lymphoma (dated by TCRdb to between 2020 and 2021). In the paper's terms, the time point label means: cycle 4 day 1 (C4D1), after more than 5 weeks of nivolumab. All trial patients had relapsed after autologous stem cell transplantation, with cohorts A, B and C differing in prior brentuximab vedotin exposure. CD8+ T cells were purified from thawed PBMCs by magnetic negative selection with a Miltenyi CD8+ T cell isolation kit. Library method: the immunoSEQ multiplex PCR assay. The table comes from immuneACCESS by way of TCRdb, which keeps in-frame sequences with V and J called. Part of the clones is missing from these tables; in studies checked, under half for an unresolved V gene and the rest for unknown reasons. Here the sample has about 10,000 clones; less than 80% occur a single time. The top ten hold 9.5% to 13% of the sample.

This material consisted of CD8+ T cells from blood, taken before the fourth cycle of nivolumab. The receptors shown here come from a human donor with classical Hodgkin lymphoma.

The V and J genes are TRBV28 and TRBJ2-7; 8 nucleotides agree with TRBD2. The CDR3 totals 15 residues. CDR1 and CDR2 (germline): MDHEN, SYDVKM. Trimming at V came to 1 base and at J to 3 bases, leaving 5 bases not matched to a gene. As DNA, the CDR3 is TGTGCCAGCAGTTTATTGCGGGAGGCCCACTACGAGCAGTACTTC. Its protein is CASSLLREAHYEQYF.

V usage is TRBV28 and J usage is TRBJ2-7, with no clear D. This CDR3 comprises 14 residues. Trimming took 3 bases from V and 3 from J, leaving 12 bases between them. Per germline, CDR1 MDHEN and CDR2 SYDVKM. Written as DNA, the CDR3 is TGTGCCAGCAGTTTCCCGAGTAGGGACTACGAGCAGTACTTC. It codes for CASSFPSRDYEQYF.

V and J are TRBV28 and TRBJ2-7, with D possibly TRBD2 on 5 matching bases. The germline V gene has CDR1 MDHEN and CDR2 SYDVKM. The CDR3 contains 13 residues. V was clipped by 3 bases and J by 4 bases, with 10 bases between them. The DNA for the CDR3 is TGTGCCAGCAGTTTTACTAGTCCGTACGAGCAGTACTTC. This translates into CASSFTSPYEQYF. The full variable domain, its missing parts supplied by reference TRBV28 and TRBJ2-7, is DVKVTQSSRYLVKRTGEKVFLECVQDMDHENMFWYRQDPGLGLRLIYFSYDVKMKEKGDIPEGYSVSREKKERFSLILESASTNQTSMYLCASSFTSPYEQYFGPGTRLTVT.

The chain employs TRBV5-1 and TRBJ1-1; D gene uncertain. Deletions cut 3 bases from V and 1 base from J, with 7 bases between. The CDR3 is made up of 13 amino acids. Germline-derived CDR1 and CDR2 are SGHRS and YFSETQ. The CDR3 sequence is CASSYLQNTEAFF. The DNA for the CDR3 is TGCGCCAGCAGCTACCTACAGAACACTGAAGCTTTCTTT.

The CDR3 bases are TGCGCCAGCAGCCTCACGGGCGTGGGGGAAGCTTACAATGAGCAGTTCTTC. As protein: CASSLTGVGEAYNEQFF. The chain couples TRBV4-1 to TRBJ2-1; D tentatively fits TRBD1 or TRBD2 (5 bases each). The ends were cut back, 4 bases at V and 4 bases at J, with 20 bases in the middle. This CDR3 spans 17 amino acids. Germline V lookup: CDR1 MGHRA, CDR2 YSYEKL.